These 29 T cell receptor beta chains were sequenced from one sample in a study of blood T cell repertoires in COVID-19. Repertoires were generated with immunoSEQ multiplex PCR, while TCRdb's copy carries only in-frame clones and drops some. The sample lists 20,000 or so clones, 88% seen once, with roughly 3.2% in the top ten. Sequenced sample: peripheral blood. Source of these receptors: a human donor in a cohort sampled during active COVID-19.

This chain connects TRBV7-8 to TRBJ2-3; 14 positions agree with TRBD2. Germline assignment: CDR1 SGHVS and CDR2 FQNEAQ. The trim removed 4 bases at V and 0 bases at J, leaving 6 bases unmatched. This CDR3 contains 18 residues. CDR3 coding DNA: TGTGCCAGCAGCTCCGGGACTAGCGGGAGTAGAAGCACAGATACGCAGTATTTT. It encodes CASSSGTSGSRSTDTQYF. The whole variable domain, remainder taken from reference TRBV7-8 and TRBJ2-3, is GAGVSQSPRYKVAKRGQDVALRCDPISGHVSLFWYQQALGQGPEFLTYFQNEAQLDKSGLPSDRFFAERPEGSVSTLKIQRTQQEDSAVYLCASSSGTSGSRSTDTQYFGPGTRLTVL.

In its sample, this clone was seen once. The V and J genes are TRBV7-3 and TRBJ2-1; 11 bases are a match to TRBD1. The V gene's germline CDR1 is SGHTA and CDR2 FQGTGA. Trimming took 7 bases from V and 5 from J; bases not matched to a gene: 16. CDR3 size: 18 residues. The CDR3 here is CASTGTGGSLEINNEQFF. DNA for the CDR3: TGTGCCAGCACGGGGACAGGGGGTTCCCTGGAGATCAACAATGAGCAGTTCTTC.

The CDR3 DNA reads as TGCAGCGTCTCCGTATTCTACGAGCAGTACTTC. This sequence encodes CSVSVFYEQYF. V is TRBV29-1 and J is TRBJ2-7; no firm D call. Trimming cost V 6 bases and J 3 bases, with 9 bases left between them. Germline V gives CDR1 SQVTM, CDR2 ANQGSEA. The CDR3 spans 11 residues.

This chain links TRBV19 with TRBJ1-5; D perhaps matches TRBD1 (5 bases). V gave up 3 bases and J gave up 0 bases, with 9 bases separating them. This CDR3 is built from 15 residues. Germline lookup yields CDR1 LNHDA and CDR2 SQIVND (reference sequence). CDR3 nucleotides: TGTGCCAGTAGTATCAACGGACATAGCAATCAGCCCCAGCATTTT. Translating it yields CASSINGHSNQPQHF.

V gene TRBV14 combines with J gene TRBJ2-5; 8 bases fit TRBD2. J was trimmed by 4 bases and V by 5 bases; bases with no gene match: 6. The V gene's germline CDR1 is SGHDN and CDR2 FVKESK. The CDR3 totals 14 residues. CDR3 DNA sequence: TGTGCCAGCAGCGGGACTAGGGGAGGAGAGACCCAGTACTTC. This encodes CASSGTRGGETQYF.

The J gene is TRBJ1-1, the V gene TRBV7-9, with D possibly TRBD1 on 5 matching bases. The CDR3 contains 16 residues. CDR1 and CDR2 (germline): SEHNR, FQNEAQ (reference sequence). V was cut by 7 bases and J by 2 bases, with 20 bases left in between. CDR3 sequence (DNA): TGTGCCAGCACCCAAGGGGAGTCCACATCTAACACTGAAGCTTTCTTT. It codes for CASTQGESTSNTEAFF.

The chain employs TRBV5-1 and TRBJ1-5; perhaps TRBD1 as D (5 bases). The ends were cut back, 2 bases at V and 4 bases at J, with 10 bases in the middle. The germline gives CDR1 SGHRS, CDR2 YFSETQ. The CDR3 is 14 residues long. The CDR3 DNA reads TGCGCCAGCAGCTTTGGGGGGTATAATCAGCCCCAGCATTTT. As protein: CASSFGGYNQPQHF. Variable domain in full (rest from reference TRBV5-1 and TRBJ1-5): KAGVTQTPRYLIKTRGQQVTLSCSPISGHRSVSWYQQTPGQGLQFLFEYFSETQRNKGNFPGRFSGRQFSNSRSEMNVSTLELGDSALYLCASSFGGYNQPQHFGDGTRLSIL.

J is TRBJ1-5 and V is TRBV9, with D unclear. Trimming cost V 0 bases and J 3 bases, with 10 bases left between them. This CDR3 has 15 amino acids. Looked up from germline, CDR1 is SGDLS and CDR2 is YYNGEE. This CDR3 is CASSVDGSVNQPQHF. DNA for the CDR3: TGTGCCAGCAGCGTAGACGGGTCAGTCAATCAGCCCCAGCATTTT.

V usage is TRBV2 and J usage is TRBJ2-3, with TRBD1 as a possible D gene (9 bases). The CDR3 covers 19 residues. Trimming cost V 4 bases and J 3 bases, with 26 bases left between them. Germline V lookup: CDR1 SNHLY, CDR2 FYNNEI. CDR3 nucleotide sequence: TGTGCCAGCAGTGTGGGACAGGGACCTTTGAGCGGGAGAACAGATACGCAGTATTTT. Translated, it gives CASSVGQGPLSGRTDTQYF.

The chain has TRBV28 and TRBJ1-2; 8 bases fit TRBD1. CDR1 and CDR2 (germline): MDHEN, SYDVKM. Losses at the gene ends were 6 bases for V and 6 bases for J; bases not matched to a gene: 9. The CDR3 contains 14 residues. The CDR3 sequence is CASRTPGQGDGYTF. As DNA, the CDR3 is TGTGCCAGCAGAACGCCCGGACAGGGAGATGGCTACACCTTC.

The CDR3: CASSADRTAYEQYF. DNA for the CDR3: TGTGCCAGCAGCGCGGACAGGACAGCCTACGAGCAGTACTTC. V gene TRBV5-4 combines with J gene TRBJ2-7, with TRBD1 identical over 7 bases. CDR1 is SGHNT, CDR2 YYREEE, per germline (reference sequence). The junction had 6 bases not matched to a gene; V was cut back by 4 bases and J by 2 bases. CDR3 length: 14 amino acids.

This clone turned up a few times. V usage is TRBV5-1 and J usage is TRBJ1-1; 8 bases map to TRBD1. CDR1 and CDR2 (germline): SGHRS, YFSETQ. Germline trimming cut 4 bases from V and 4 bases from J; bases unmatched to any gene: 6. The CDR3 consists of 14 residues. The CDR3 here is CASSEDREITEAFF. DNA for the CDR3: TGCGCCAGCAGCGAGGACAGGGAGATCACTGAAGCTTTCTTT.

This clone was observed a single time. This chain connects TRBV15 to TRBJ1-2; maybe TRBD1 (6 bases). Trimming removed 2 bases from V and 4 bases from J, with 11 bases in between. Per the germline V gene, CDR1 is LNHNV and CDR2 is YYDKDF (reference sequence). This CDR3 has 14 residues. CDR3 protein: CATSRTRQAYGYTF. The CDR3 DNA reads TGTGCCACCAGCAGAACCCGACAGGCCTATGGCTACACCTTC.

This sequence joins TRBV15 and TRBJ2-3, with 7 bases lining up with TRBD2. Germline V gene data show CDR1 as LNHNV and CDR2 as YYDKDF (reference sequence). The CDR3 is 13 residues long. V lost 4 bases, J lost 7 bases, and 5 bases stayed unmatched. CDR3 in DNA: TGTGCCACCAGCAAACTGGGGGGGAATACGCAGTATTTT. This codes for CATSKLGGNTQYF.

This clone came up once. This rearrangement joins TRBV28 to TRBJ2-3; 7 bases align to TRBD2. The V gene end was trimmed by 7 bases and the J gene end by 2 bases; junction bases not matched to a gene: 12. The germline V gene encodes CDR1 MDHEN and CDR2 SYDVKM. The CDR3 runs 16 residues. The CDR3 nucleotides read TGTGCCAGCACCCCCTGGGGGGAGGGCTCCACAGATACGCAGTATTTT. Translated: CASTPWGEGSTDTQYF. Drawing the rest from reference TRBV28 and TRBJ2-3, the complete variable domain is DVKVTQSSRYLVKRTGEKVFLECVQDMDHENMFWYRQDPGLGLRLIYFSYDVKMKEKGDIPEGYSVSREKKERFSLILESASTNQTSMYLCASTPWGEGSTDTQYFGPGTRLTVL.

This clone was seen only once. The chain links TRBV5-8 to TRBJ1-2; 8 positions agree with TRBD1. With V trimmed by 4 bases and J by 2 bases, 7 bases remained unmatched. Germline-derived CDR1 and CDR2 are SGHTS and YDEGEE. CDR3 length equals 15 residues. CDR3 sequence reads: CASSDYRGANYGYTF. CDR3 nucleotides: TGTGCCAGCAGCGACTACAGGGGGGCCAACTATGGCTACACCTTC.

As DNA, the CDR3 is TGTGCCAGAAACCAATCGGGGGGGCCAGGGGAGCTGTTTTTT. It codes for CARNQSGGPGELFF. The rearrangement joins TRBV19 to TRBJ2-2; 8 positions agree with TRBD2. Germline V gene lookup returns CDR1 LNHDA and CDR2 SQIVND (reference sequence). The CDR3 is 14 amino acids. The junction had 11 bases not matched to a gene; V was cut back by 9 bases and J by 8 bases.

The gene calls are TRBV6-5 and TRBJ1-1; tentative D call: TRBD1 (6 bases). The germline V and J ends were trimmed by 7 bases and 2 bases, with 8 bases remaining between them. CDR1 is MNHEY and CDR2 is SVGAGI in the germline V gene. CDR3 size: 12 residues. The CDR3 bases are TGTGCCAGCAAAGGGGGTAACACTGAAGCTTTCTTT. Its protein is CASKGGNTEAFF.

V and J are TRBV13 and TRBJ2-5; the match to TRBD2 covers 12 bases. Germline loops: CDR1 PRHDT, CDR2 FYEKMQ (reference sequence). The V gene end was trimmed by 5 bases and the J gene end by 1 base; junction bases not matched to a gene: 5. This CDR3 has 16 residues. The CDR3 bases are TGTGCCAGCAGCCCGGGACTAGCGGGCCCCCAAGAGACCCAGTACTTC. Amino acid sequence: CASSPGLAGPQETQYF.

The DNA for the CDR3 is TGTGCCAGCAGCGCAAGACAGGGGGGCAATTCACCCCTCCACTTT. Amino acids: CASSARQGGNSPLHF. The rearrangement joins TRBV6-5 to TRBJ1-6; TRBD1 matches 9 bases. The germline V gene encodes CDR1 MNHEY and CDR2 SVGAGI. CDR3 size: 15 residues. V was pared by 6 bases and J by 7 bases, with 7 bases of the junction left unmatched.

V gene TRBV7-9 combines with J gene TRBJ1-1, with TRBD1 matching 7 bases. V shed 2 bases and J 1 base; nucleotides not matched to a gene: 4. The CDR3 covers 15 residues. Germline values: CDR1 SEHNR, CDR2 FQNEAQ (reference sequence). CDR3 nucleotide sequence: TGTGCCAGCAGCTTATTGGGACAGTCGAACACTGAAGCTTTCTTT. Translation: CASSLLGQSNTEAFF.

The chain links TRBV30 to TRBJ1-1; 7 positions agree with TRBD1. The CDR3 contains 12 residues. Per germline, CDR1 GTSNPN and CDR2 SVGIG (reference sequence). After removal of 7 bases from V and 2 bases from J, the junction contained 4 bases not matched to a gene. The CDR3 sequence is CALQGFNTEAFF. CDR3 nucleotide sequence: TGTGCCTTACAGGGGTTTAACACTGAAGCTTTCTTT.

The V call is TRBV19, the J call TRBJ2-1; TRBD2 agrees at 8 bases. This CDR3 is 16 amino acids long. The junction had 13 bases not matched to a gene; V was cut back by 3 bases and J by 9 bases. Germline V gene sequence: CDR1 LNHDA, CDR2 SQIVND (reference sequence). Written as DNA, the CDR3 is TGTGCCAGTAGTATTGGGCCCAGCGGGAGTTCCGTTGAGCAGTTCTTC. Translated: CASSIGPSGSSVEQFF.

The chain has TRBV7-3 and TRBJ2-1, with a weak D call TRBD2 (5 bases). This CDR3 has 13 residues. CDR1 SGHTA and CDR2 FQGTGA come from the germline V gene. V was trimmed by 6 bases and J by 13 bases, leaving 19 bases between them. The CDR3 DNA follows: TGTGCCAGCAGTTCCTCCCGGGGTGGGCCCCAGTTCTTC. It codes for CASSSSRGGPQFF. Looking up the rest from reference TRBV7-3 and TRBJ2-1 gives the full variable domain: GAGVSQTPSNKVTEKGKYVELRCDPISGHTALYWYRQSLGQGPEFLIYFQGTGAADDSGLPNDRFFAVRPEGSVSTLKIQRTERGDSAVYLCASSSSRGGPQFFGPGTRLTVL.

The chain combines TRBV6-6 with TRBJ2-1, with D possibly matching TRBD2 (5 bases). The V gene lost 0 bases and the J gene lost 10 bases, with 7 bases spanning the gap. CDR1 is MNHNY and CDR2 is SVGAGI in the germline V gene (reference sequence). This CDR3 has 12 residues. In DNA form, the CDR3 reads TGTGCCAGCAGTTACTCTGAGCGGGAGCAGTTCTTC. Protein sequence: CASSYSEREQFF.

The chain combines TRBV6-6 with TRBJ2-5, with D uncertain. The CDR3 has 14 amino acids. Per the germline V gene, CDR1 is MNHNY and CDR2 is SVGAGI (reference sequence). Deletions cut 7 bases from V and 9 bases from J, with 21 bases between. The CDR3 DNA is TGTGCCAGCACTCCCCAAGCCGTCTCCGAGGCCCAGTACTTC. As protein: CASTPQAVSEAQYF.

The chain uses TRBV19 and TRBJ1-1, with D tentatively TRBD1 (6 bases). Germline V gene sequence: CDR1 LNHDA, CDR2 SQIVND (reference sequence). The V end was cut by 1 base, the J end by 1 base, with 13 bases between. This CDR3 is built from 16 residues. The CDR3, as DNA: TGTGCCAGTAGTATAGGGCCCCAGGGGACGAACACTGAAGCTTTCTTT. Translating it yields CASSIGPQGTNTEAFF.

The chain combines TRBV25-1 with TRBJ1-1, with a tentative D call TRBD1 (5 bases). Germline CDR1 MGHDK, CDR2 SYGVNS. The CDR3 consists of 13 residues. Deletions cut 8 bases from V and 4 bases from J, with 14 bases between. In DNA form, the CDR3 reads TGTGCCAGCGTTCAGGGTCGGAGCACTGAAGCTTTCTTT. Translating it yields CASVQGRSTEAFF.

The J gene is TRBJ2-7, the V gene TRBV28; 9 positions match TRBD2. Germline V gene lookup returns CDR1 MDHEN and CDR2 SYDVKM. The CDR3 spans 15 residues. The junction had 10 bases not matched to a gene; V was cut back by 4 bases and J by 6 bases. CDR3 protein: CASSSRREGGFEQYF. CDR3 DNA sequence: TGTGCCAGCAGTTCTCGGCGGGAGGGGGGGTTCGAGCAGTACTTC.